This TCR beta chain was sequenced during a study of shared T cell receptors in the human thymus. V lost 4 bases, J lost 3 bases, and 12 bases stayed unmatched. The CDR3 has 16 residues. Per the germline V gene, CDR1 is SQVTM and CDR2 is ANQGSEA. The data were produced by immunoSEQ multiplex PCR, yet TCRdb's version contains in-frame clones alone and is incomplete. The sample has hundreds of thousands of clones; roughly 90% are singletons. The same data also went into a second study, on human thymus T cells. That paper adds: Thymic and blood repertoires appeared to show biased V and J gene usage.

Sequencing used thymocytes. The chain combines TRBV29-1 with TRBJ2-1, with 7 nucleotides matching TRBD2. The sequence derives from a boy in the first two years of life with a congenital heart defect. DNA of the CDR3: TGCAGCGTTGGGGTTGGCGGGAGTTCCCACTACAATGAGCAGTTCTTC. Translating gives CSVGVGGSSHYNEQFF.